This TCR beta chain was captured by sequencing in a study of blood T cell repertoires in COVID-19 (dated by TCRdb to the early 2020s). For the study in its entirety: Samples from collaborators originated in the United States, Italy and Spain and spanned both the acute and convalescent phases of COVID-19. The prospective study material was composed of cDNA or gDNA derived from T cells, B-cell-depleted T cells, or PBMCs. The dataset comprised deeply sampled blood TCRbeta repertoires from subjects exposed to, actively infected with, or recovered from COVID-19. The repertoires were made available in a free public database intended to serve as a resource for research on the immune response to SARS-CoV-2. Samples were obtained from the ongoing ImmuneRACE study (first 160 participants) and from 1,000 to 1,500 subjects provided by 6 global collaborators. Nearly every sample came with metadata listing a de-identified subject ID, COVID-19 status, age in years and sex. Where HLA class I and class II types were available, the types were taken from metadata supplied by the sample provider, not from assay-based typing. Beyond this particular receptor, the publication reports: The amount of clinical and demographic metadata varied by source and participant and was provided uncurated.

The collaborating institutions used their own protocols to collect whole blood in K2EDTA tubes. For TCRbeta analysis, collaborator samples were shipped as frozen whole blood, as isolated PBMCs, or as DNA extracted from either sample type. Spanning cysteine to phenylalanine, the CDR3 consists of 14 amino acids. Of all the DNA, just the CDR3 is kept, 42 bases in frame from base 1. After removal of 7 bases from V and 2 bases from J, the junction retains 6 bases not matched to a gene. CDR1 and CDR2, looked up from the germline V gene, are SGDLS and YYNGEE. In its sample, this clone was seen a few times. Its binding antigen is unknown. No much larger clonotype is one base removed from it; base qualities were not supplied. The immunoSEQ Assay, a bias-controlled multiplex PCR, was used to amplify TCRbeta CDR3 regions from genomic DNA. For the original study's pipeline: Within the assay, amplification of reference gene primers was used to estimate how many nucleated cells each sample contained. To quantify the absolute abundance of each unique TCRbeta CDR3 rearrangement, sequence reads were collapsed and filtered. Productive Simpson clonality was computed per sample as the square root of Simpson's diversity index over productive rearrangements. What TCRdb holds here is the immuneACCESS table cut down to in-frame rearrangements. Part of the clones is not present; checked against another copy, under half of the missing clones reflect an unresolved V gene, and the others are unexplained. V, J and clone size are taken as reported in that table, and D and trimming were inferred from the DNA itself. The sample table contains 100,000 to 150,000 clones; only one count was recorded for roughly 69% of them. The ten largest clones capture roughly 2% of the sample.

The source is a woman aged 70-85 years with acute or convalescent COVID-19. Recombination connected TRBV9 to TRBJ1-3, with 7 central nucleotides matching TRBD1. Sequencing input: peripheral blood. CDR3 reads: CASGRQGPGNTIYF. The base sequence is TGTGCCAGCGGAAGACAGGGACCTGGAAACACCATATATTTT.